The present T cell receptor (beta chain) was sequenced within a study of blood T cell repertoires in COVID-19. Study at large: Sources were T cells, B-cell-depleted T cells, or PBMCs; the material itself was cDNA or gDNA.

Assay used: immunoSEQ multiplex PCR; TCRdb lists only in-frame clones, some missing. In the table there are over 350,000 clones, approximately 89% of which are singletons. This CDR3 spans 16 amino acids. The V gene's germline CDR1 is SGHVS and CDR2 FQNEAQ. Trimming removed 0 bases from V and 7 bases from J; junction bases left unmatched: 7. The sample consisted of PBMCs or T cells enriched from blood (not recorded which). The TCR comes from a woman in her thirties or forties who had been exposed to COVID-19. V and J are TRBV7-8 and TRBJ2-7; 12 bases are a match to TRBD2. The CDR3 region has the DNA TGTGCCAGCAGCTTAGCACTAGCGGGAGGTCCTGGGGAGCAGTACTTC. Residues: CASSLALAGGPGEQYF.